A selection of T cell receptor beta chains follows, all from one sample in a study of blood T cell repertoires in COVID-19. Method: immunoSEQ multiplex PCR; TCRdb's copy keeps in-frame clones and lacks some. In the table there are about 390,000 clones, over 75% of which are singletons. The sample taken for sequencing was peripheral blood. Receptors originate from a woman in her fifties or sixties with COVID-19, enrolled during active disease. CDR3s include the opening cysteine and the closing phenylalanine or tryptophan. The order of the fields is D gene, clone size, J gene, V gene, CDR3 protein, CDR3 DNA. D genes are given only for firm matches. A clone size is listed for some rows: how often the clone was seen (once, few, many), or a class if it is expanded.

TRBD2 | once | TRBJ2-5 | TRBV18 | CASSPFASGQETQYF | TGTGCCAGCTCACCTTTCGCTAGCGGACAAGAGACCCAGTACTTC
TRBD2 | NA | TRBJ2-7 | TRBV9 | CASSPRTSYEQYF | TGTGCCAGCAGCCCCAGGACTAGCTACGAGCAGTACTTC
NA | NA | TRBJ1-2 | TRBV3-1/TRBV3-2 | CASSQGGGYTF | TGTGCCAGCAGCCAAGGAGGTGGCTACACCTTC
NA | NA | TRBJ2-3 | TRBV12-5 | CASGLGQGPDTQYF | TGTGCTAGTGGTTTAGGGCAGGGTCCAGATACGCAGTATTTT
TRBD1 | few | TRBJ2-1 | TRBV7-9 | CASSAAGQADYNEQFF | TGTGCCAGCAGCGCCGCAGGACAGGCCGACTACAATGAGCAGTTCTTC
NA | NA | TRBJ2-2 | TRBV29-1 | CSVNYNRDSGSGELFF | TGCAGCGTAAATTATAACCGGGACTCCGGGTCCGGGGAGCTGTTTTTT
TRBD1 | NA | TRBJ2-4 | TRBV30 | CAWMGQSLAKNIQYF | TGTGCCTGGATGGGACAGAGCCTAGCCAAAAACATTCAGTACTTC
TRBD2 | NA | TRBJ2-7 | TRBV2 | CASRQGLAESYEQYF | TGTGCCAGCAGGCAGGGACTAGCGGAGTCCTACGAGCAGTACTTC
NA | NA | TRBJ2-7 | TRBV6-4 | CASSLTGQNPYEQYF | TGTGCCAGCAGCCTGACGGGACAAAATCCCTACGAGCAGTACTTC
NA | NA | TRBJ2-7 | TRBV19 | CASSLGELYEQYF | TGTGCCAGTAGCCTCGGTGAGCTCTACGAGCAGTACTTC
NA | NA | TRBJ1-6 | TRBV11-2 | CASSLSGNSPLHF | TGTGCCAGCAGCTTAAGCGGGAATTCACCCCTCCACTTT
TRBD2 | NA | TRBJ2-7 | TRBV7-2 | CASSLTGTNPYEQYF | TGTGCCAGCAGCTTAACCGGGACTAACCCCTACGAGCAGTACTTC
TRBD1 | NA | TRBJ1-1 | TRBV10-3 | CAISEGQGGALFF | TGTGCCATCAGTGAGGGACAGGGGGGAGCCCTTTTCTTT
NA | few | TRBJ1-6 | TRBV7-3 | CASSPTAGYNSPLHF | TGTGCCAGCAGCCCCACAGCAGGTTATAATTCACCCCTCCACTTT
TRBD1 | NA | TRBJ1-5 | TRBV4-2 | CASSQDGTGVEPQHF | TGTGCCAGCAGCCAAGATGGGACAGGGGTAGAGCCCCAGCATTTT
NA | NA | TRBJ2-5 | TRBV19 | CASSEPSTGRETQYF | TGTGCCAGTAGTGAACCTAGCACCGGGAGAGAGACCCAGTACTTC
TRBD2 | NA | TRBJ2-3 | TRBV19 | CATSMAGGSTDTQYF | TGTGCCACCTCTATGGCGGGGGGAAGCACAGATACGCAGTATTTT
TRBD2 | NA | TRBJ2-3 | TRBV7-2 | CASSHTSGGADTQYF | TGTGCCAGCAGCCACACTAGCGGGGGCGCAGATACGCAGTATTTT
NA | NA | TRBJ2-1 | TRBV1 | CTSSQAQVGEQFF | TGCACCAGCAGCCAAGCGCAGGTTGGCGAGCAGTTCTTC
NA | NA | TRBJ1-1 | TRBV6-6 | CASSQGAAAFF | TGTGCCAGCAGCCAAGGGGCAGCGGCTTTCTTT
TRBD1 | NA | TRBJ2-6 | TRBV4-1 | CASSQVQGIVSGANVLTF | TGCGCCAGCAGCCAAGTACAGGGGATTGTCTCTGGGGCCAACGTCCTGACTTTC
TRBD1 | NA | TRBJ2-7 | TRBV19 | CASSRTGRYEQYF | TGTGCCAGTAGTAGGACAGGAAGGTACGAGCAGTACTTC
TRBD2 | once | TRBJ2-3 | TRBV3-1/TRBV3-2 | CASSQERKGSGGRRSTDTQYF | TGTGCCAGCAGCCAAGAGCGGAAGGGTAGCGGGGGGCGGCGTAGCACAGATACGCAGTATTTT
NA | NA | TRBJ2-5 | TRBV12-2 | CASRLAGGQRGARGETQYF | TGTGCAAGTCGCTTAGCGGGCGGGCAGCGGGGGGCAAGAGGAGAGACCCAGTACTTC
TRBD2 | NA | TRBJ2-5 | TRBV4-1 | CASSSRGGTLETQYF | TGCGCCAGCAGCTCGCGGGGGGGCACCTTAGAGACCCAGTACTTC
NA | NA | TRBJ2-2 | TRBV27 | CASSLEGPNTGELFF | TGTGCCAGCAGTTTGGAGGGACCGAACACCGGGGAGCTGTTTTTT
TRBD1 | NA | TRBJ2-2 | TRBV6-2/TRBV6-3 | CASSLPGTGSGELFF | TGTGCCAGCAGCCTCCCCGGGACAGGGTCCGGGGAGCTGTTTTTT
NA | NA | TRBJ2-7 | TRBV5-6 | CASSRGHSYEQYF | TGTGCCAGCAGTCGAGGACATTCCTACGAGCAGTACTTC